The 18 T cell receptor beta chains given below trace back to one sample, sequenced in a study of Ad26.COV2.S vaccination and SARS-CoV-2 variants. The assay was immunoSEQ multiplex PCR, and TCRdb's table has in-frame clones only and misses some. The data show approximately 150,000 clones, more than 80% seen once. Specimen: peripheral blood, collected after recovery from COVID-19. These receptors all come from a human donor who had recovered from COVID-19.

This chain connects TRBV9 to TRBJ1-1, with D unresolved. The CDR3 loop spans 15 amino acids. Looked up from germline, CDR1 is SGDLS and CDR2 is YYNGEE. The V and J ends lost 4 bases and 1 base respectively, with 14 bases between them. In nucleotides, the CDR3 is TGTGCCAGCAGCCCGCAGGCGCTTCCGAACACTGAAGCTTTCTTT. This translates into CASSPQALPNTEAFF.

The chain recombines TRBV18 with TRBJ1-1; no clear D gene. Trimming took 2 bases from V and 7 from J, leaving 11 bases between them. Germline CDR1 KGHSH, CDR2 LQKENI. The CDR3 extends over 13 amino acids. As DNA, the CDR3 is TGTGCCAGCTCACCAAGTTCCGGGGTTGAAGCTTTCTTT. Its protein is CASSPSSGVEAFF.

V gene TRBV28 combines with J gene TRBJ2-3; TRBD2 matches at 8 bases. The germline CDR1 and CDR2 sequences are MDHEN and SYDVKM. The CDR3 runs 14 residues. V lost 10 bases, J lost 4 bases, and 10 bases stayed unmatched. The CDR3 reads CAIQEAGGSDTQYF. The CDR3 region has the DNA TGTGCCATCCAGGAGGCGGGGGGATCAGATACGCAGTATTTT.

This rearrangement joins TRBV19 to TRBJ1-2; D unclear. V was trimmed by 0 bases and J by 4 bases, leaving 18 bases between them. Germline V gene lookup returns CDR1 LNHDA and CDR2 SQIVND (reference sequence). The CDR3 is 17 residues long. CDR3 in DNA: TGTGCCAGTAGTATAGAGGATGTCGGACCTAAATTCTATGGCTACACCTTC. This codes for CASSIEDVGPKFYGYTF.

This chain connects TRBV19 to TRBJ2-2; 7 bases agree with TRBD1. J lost 0 bases, V lost 5 bases, and 6 bases had no gene match. The CDR3 loop spans 16 amino acids. CDR1 is LNHDA, CDR2 SQIVND, per germline (reference sequence). Here the CDR3 DNA reads TGTGCCAGTAGTTCTACAGGGGCCGCGAACACCGGGGAGCTGTTTTTT. It encodes CASSSTGAANTGELFF.

The genes are TRBV28 and TRBJ1-3; 10 bases agree with TRBD1. Germline loops: CDR1 MDHEN, CDR2 SYDVKM. V dropped 5 bases and J dropped 3; count of bases not matched to a gene: 7. The CDR3 is 16 residues long. CDR3 coding DNA: TGTGCCAGCAGTCTCCGGGACAGGGGTGGTGGAAACACCATATATTTT. Translating it yields CASSLRDRGGGNTIYF.

The V gene is TRBV18, the J gene TRBJ2-7; no clear D. V was shortened by 1 base and J by 7 bases, with 11 bases between the two germline ends. Germline V gives CDR1 KGHSH, CDR2 LQKENI. The CDR3 is 13 residues long. The CDR3 protein is CASSPQPTGEQYF. CDR3 nucleotides: TGTGCCAGCTCACCACAACCTACTGGGGAGCAGTACTTC.

The CDR3 loop reads CASSQGLRSEQYF. CDR3 bases: TGCGCCAGCAGCCAAGGCCTCAGGAGCGAGCAGTACTTC. The gene calls are TRBV4-3 and TRBJ2-7, with D hard to call. Trimming pared 1 base from V and 6 bases from J, leaving 10 bases between. The CDR3 runs to 13 residues. In germline, CDR1 is LGHNA, CDR2 YSLEER.

The chain links TRBV5-1 to TRBJ2-7, with D perhaps given as TRBD1 or TRBD2 (6 bases each). This CDR3 has 19 residues. Germline V gene sequence: CDR1 SGHRS, CDR2 YFSETQ. Trimming pared 0 bases from V and 5 bases from J, leaving 27 bases between. CDR3 sequence: CASSLANSVMGGAIDEQYF. CDR3 bases: TGCGCCAGCAGCTTGGCCAATTCTGTTATGGGGGGCGCTATCGACGAGCAGTACTTC.

This rearrangement joins TRBV5-1 to TRBJ2-3; D is unclear. Trimming pared 4 bases from V and 0 bases from J, leaving 12 bases between. Germline V CDR1 and CDR2: SGHRS, YFSETQ. This CDR3 is built from 15 residues. The CDR3 coding sequence is TGCGCCAGCAGCCCGGAAGGATTTAGCACAGATACGCAGTATTTT. Amino acids: CASSPEGFSTDTQYF.

V and J are TRBV29-1 and TRBJ2-3; D ambiguous. V was cut by 6 bases and J by 1 base, with 11 bases left in between. Germline CDR1 reads SQVTM; CDR2 reads ANQGSEA. The CDR3 extends over 13 amino acids. CDR3 in amino acids: CSVLGWGTDTQYF. For the CDR3, the DNA is TGCAGCGTGCTGGGATGGGGCACAGATACGCAGTATTTT.

The V and J genes are TRBV7-2 and TRBJ2-1; 7 bases fit TRBD2. In germline, CDR1 is SGHTA, CDR2 FQGNSA. This CDR3 has 15 amino acids. V dropped 5 bases and J dropped 4; count of bases not matched to a gene: 8. The CDR3 is CASSPTGTKYNEQFF. CDR3 nucleotide sequence: TGTGCCAGCAGCCCAACCGGGACTAAATACAATGAGCAGTTCTTC.

V usage is TRBV5-6 and J usage is TRBJ1-1; the D gene is possibly TRBD1 (5 bases). Trimming stripped 4 bases from V and 1 base from J, with 11 bases between. Germline CDR1 and CDR2: SGHDT and YYEEEE. CDR3 length equals 14 residues. This CDR3 reads CASSAGTTNTEAFF. CDR3 nucleotides: TGTGCCAGCAGCGCCGGGACGACGAACACTGAAGCTTTCTTT.

V gene TRBV7-2 combines with J gene TRBJ2-7, with 7 nucleotides matching TRBD1. Germline CDR1 SGHTA, CDR2 FQGNSA. The CDR3 runs 15 residues. After removal of 5 bases from V and 2 bases from J, the junction contained 9 bases not matched to a gene. The chain's CDR3 is CASSRDAGTAYEQYF. The CDR3, as DNA: TGTGCCAGCAGCCGTGACGCCGGGACAGCCTACGAGCAGTACTTC.

This sequence joins TRBV7-9 and TRBJ1-2; tentatively, D is TRBD1 (5 bases). The germline gives CDR1 SEHNR, CDR2 FQNEAQ (reference sequence). Trimming took off 5 bases at V and 4 bases at J, with 11 bases between the two ends. This CDR3 has 13 residues. CDR3 in DNA: TGTGCCAGCAGCGGATCCGGGGCCTATGGCTACACCTTC. It yields the protein CASSGSGAYGYTF.

The chain recombines TRBV5-1 with TRBJ2-1; TRBD1 agrees at 7 bases. The CDR3 contains 15 residues. V lost 2 bases to trimming and J lost 5 bases; unmatched junction nucleotides: 7. The germline gives CDR1 SGHRS, CDR2 YFSETQ. The CDR3: CASSFNRGRDNEQFF. CDR3 DNA sequence: TGCGCCAGCAGCTTCAACAGGGGACGGGACAATGAGCAGTTCTTC.

The V gene is TRBV12-3 or TRBV12-4, the J gene TRBJ1-2; the D is unclear. The CDR3 contains 13 residues. V gave up 6 bases and J gave up 2 bases, with 10 bases separating them. The CDR3 nucleotides read TGTGCCAGCAGCCCCGGGCGGAACTATGGCTACACCTTC. Translated: CASSPGRNYGYTF.

The chain links TRBV12-3 or TRBV12-4 to TRBJ1-1; D unresolved. The V and J ends lost 0 bases and 3 bases respectively, with 2 bases between them. This CDR3 has 12 amino acids. The CDR3 bases are TGTGCCAGCAGTTTAGCTTACACTGAAGCTTTCTTT. This gives the protein CASSLAYTEAFF.